This entry lists 9 T cell receptor beta chains sequenced from one sample in a study of cytomegalovirus exposure and HLA in healthy donors. A multiplex PCR was run with 60 Vbeta primers and 13 Jbeta primers. Using immunoSEQ multiplex PCR, the repertoire was profiled, and TCRdb retains in-frame clones only, with some absent. Of under 200,000 clones in the sample, approximately 75% were seen once. The material sequenced was PBMCs. These receptors were obtained from a young woman in good health and CMV-seronegative.

The rearrangement joins TRBV7-8 to TRBJ2-5; D may be TRBD1 (6 bases). This CDR3 has 14 amino acids. Per the germline V gene, CDR1 is SGHVS and CDR2 is FQNEAQ. Trimming shortened V by 5 bases and J by 9 bases, and 19 bases separated the two germline ends. The chain's CDR3 is CASSRVGGGAAQYF. CDR3 DNA: TGTGCCAGCAGCCGAGTAGGGGGTGGGGCTGCCCAGTACTTC.

The chain employs TRBV11-1 and TRBJ2-5, with TRBD2 identical over 15 bases. The V gene's germline CDR1 is SGHAT and CDR2 FQDESV (reference sequence). The CDR3 runs 16 residues. V was pared by 0 bases and J by 7 bases, with 3 bases of the junction left unmatched. DNA for the CDR3: TGTGCCAGCAGCTTAGCCCCGGGACTAGCGGGGGGGACCCAGTACTTC. Protein product: CASSLAPGLAGGTQYF.

This sequence joins TRBV7-9 and TRBJ2-7, with D perhaps TRBD1 (5 bases). The V end lost 5 bases, the J end lost 3 bases, and 14 bases lay between the germline ends. Germline V CDR1 and CDR2: SEHNR, FQNEAQ (reference sequence). This CDR3 region has 14 residues. This CDR3 is CASSPQGVLYEQYF. CDR3 nucleotides: TGTGCCAGCAGCCCCCAAGGGGTCCTCTACGAGCAGTACTTC.

This chain uses TRBV7-2 with TRBJ2-7; perhaps TRBD2 as D (7 bases). CDR1 and CDR2 from the germline V gene are SGHTA and FQGNSA. This CDR3 contains 14 residues. V lost 1 base and J lost 2, with 9 bases in between. The CDR3 region is CASSLGGGPYEQYF. The CDR3 bases are TGTGCCAGCAGCTTAGGGGGGGGGCCCTACGAGCAGTACTTC.

The rearrangement joins TRBV6-5 to TRBJ2-1; 7 positions match TRBD1. There are 16 residues in the CDR3. Trimming removed 4 bases from V and 7 bases from J; junction bases left unmatched: 13. Germline V lookup: CDR1 MNHEY, CDR2 SVGAGI. CDR3 in amino acids: CASSSLTGSLWNEQFF. In DNA form, the CDR3 reads TGTGCCAGCAGTTCCCTGACAGGGTCCCTCTGGAATGAGCAGTTCTTC.

This rearrangement joins TRBV4-2 to TRBJ2-5, with 9 bases lining up with TRBD1. The CDR3 is 16 amino acids. From germline, CDR1 is LGHNA and CDR2 YNFKEQ. V was clipped by 0 bases and J by 4 bases; unmatched bases: 6. As DNA, the CDR3 is TGTGCCAGCAGCCAAGAGCCGGGACAGGGAGGAGAGACCCAGTACTTC. It specifies CASSQEPGQGGETQYF.

This clone was recorded once. The V call is TRBV5-1, the J call TRBJ2-5, with 7 nucleotides matching TRBD2. This CDR3 comprises 15 residues. Germline V gene sequence: CDR1 SGHRS, CDR2 YFSETQ. V lost 4 bases, J lost 5 bases, and 11 bases stayed unmatched. This CDR3 reads CASSHVLAASETQYF. The DNA for the CDR3 is TGCGCCAGCAGCCATGTCCTAGCGGCTTCTGAGACCCAGTACTTC.

This clone has just a few counts. The chain has TRBV15 and TRBJ1-1; D might be TRBD1 (6 bases). CDR3 length equals 14 residues. Germline V gives CDR1 LNHNV, CDR2 YYDKDF (reference sequence). The V end lost 6 bases, the J end lost 4 bases, and 15 bases lay between the germline ends. CDR3 nucleotide sequence: TGTGCCACCAGAGCAGGGGATCGGGGCACTGAAGCTTTCTTT. Translating it yields CATRAGDRGTEAFF. The whole variable domain, remainder taken from reference TRBV15 and TRBJ1-1, is DAMVIQNPRYQVTQFGKPVTLSCSQTLNHNVMYWYQQKSSQAPKLLFHYYDKDFNNEADTPDNFQSRRPNTSFCFLDIRSPGLGDTAMYLCATRAGDRGTEAFFGQGTRLTVV.

This clone was detected only a few times. V gene TRBV9 combines with J gene TRBJ1-1; a weak D match, TRBD1 (5 bases). The CDR3 has 13 residues. Germline CDR1 and CDR2: SGDLS and YYNGEE. Trimming removed 4 bases from V and 4 bases from J, with 11 bases in between. The CDR3 sequence is CASSLGGGTEAFF. In DNA form, the CDR3 reads TGTGCCAGCAGCCTGGGGGGGGGCACTGAAGCTTTCTTT.